The next 17 T cell receptor beta chains were all read from a single sample in a study of CD8 T cells in ankylosing spondylitis. TCRdb reprocessed the 5' RACE reads via MiXCR and lists one record per CDR3 protein. The sample comprises a few hundred thousand distinct CDR3 sequences, around 20% of which are singletons, and roughly 3.6% rests with the top ten. Material for sequencing was blood, either unsorted or a sorted T cell fraction (not recorded which). The receptors derive from a female donor with ankylosing spondylitis or in good health (not recorded which).

The chain joins TRBV11-2 to TRBJ2-7; tentative D call: TRBD1 (6 bases). The CDR3 is 14 amino acids. Trimming stripped 5 bases from V and 4 bases from J, with 15 bases between. In germline, CDR1 is SGHAT, CDR2 FQNNGV. CDR3 in DNA: TGTGCCAGCAGCCTTACAGGGTCGGGTTACGAGCAGTACTTC. Protein: CASSLTGSGYEQYF.

This clonotype was detected a few times. The V call is TRBV24-1, the J call TRBJ2-7; maybe TRBD2 (6 bases). The ends were cut back, 0 bases at V and 11 bases at J, with 10 bases in the middle. CDR3 length: 12 amino acids. Per the germline V gene, CDR1 is KGHDR and CDR2 is SFDVKD. The CDR3: CATSDLPGVKYF. As DNA, the CDR3 is TGTGCCACCAGTGATTTGCCGGGGGTGAAGTACTTC.

This clonotype appeared a few times. This chain joins TRBV12-3 or TRBV12-4 and TRBJ2-7; D might be TRBD1 (6 bases). The CDR3 is 13 residues long. Trimming shortened V by 8 bases and J by 7 bases, and 18 bases separated the two germline ends. Written as DNA, the CDR3 is TGTGCCAGCGGTCTGATACAGGGCAGAGAGCAGTACTTC. Protein: CASGLIQGREQYF.

The chain is built from TRBV5-5 and TRBJ2-1, with 13 bases that match TRBD2. The V gene's germline CDR1 is SGHKS and CDR2 YYEKEE (reference sequence). After removal of 4 bases from V and 8 bases from J, the junction contained 9 bases not matched to a gene. This CDR3 has 16 residues. DNA of the CDR3: TGTGCCAGCAGCCCAGGACTAGCGGGGGTACTGGATGAGCAGTTCTTC. The encoded protein is CASSPGLAGVLDEQFF.

This clonotype showed up many times. V and J are TRBV29-1 and TRBJ1-1; maybe TRBD1 (5 bases). The CDR3 consists of 12 residues. Germline V gene sequence: CDR1 SQVTM, CDR2 ANQGSEA. Between the trimmed V and J ends, which lost 7 bases and 1 base, there was a span of 10 bases. The CDR3 nucleotides read TGCAGCGGGGGCAACAGGAACACTGAAGCTTTCTTT. This codes for CSGGNRNTEAFF.

This clonotype was counted only a few times. The chain uses TRBV20-1 and TRBJ2-1; 8 nucleotides align to TRBD2. Looked up from germline, CDR1 is DFQATT and CDR2 is SNEGSKA (reference sequence). Trimming cost V 2 bases and J 0 bases; bases outside gene matches: 0. This CDR3 is built from 14 residues. CDR3 DNA sequence: TGCAGTGCTAGACGGGAGGGCTCCTACAATGAGCAGTTCTTC. Translated, it gives CSARREGSYNEQFF.

The chain uses TRBV7-2 and TRBJ1-5; 7 bases agree with TRBD1. The V gene's germline CDR1 is SGHTA and CDR2 FQGNSA. V shed 3 bases, J shed 6 bases, and the junction held 11 bases outside the gene matches. The CDR3 runs to 16 residues. The CDR3 nucleotides read TGTGCCAGCAGCTTGGTCTTAGGGGGCGCCGGTCAGCCCCAGCATTTT. The encoded protein is CASSLVLGGAGQPQHF.

A few counts support this clonotype. V gene TRBV7-2 combines with J gene TRBJ2-3; 8 bases agree with TRBD1. Trimming at V came to 3 bases and at J to 1 base, leaving 3 bases not matched to a gene. The CDR3 covers 15 residues. Germline V gene lookup returns CDR1 SGHTA and CDR2 FQGNSA. CDR3 loop: CASSFRGPGTDTQYF. CDR3 in DNA: TGTGCCAGCAGCTTCAGGGGGCCTGGCACAGATACGCAGTATTTT.

J is TRBJ2-7 and V is TRBV5-6, with D possibly matching TRBD2 (5 bases). This CDR3 has 15 amino acids. Trimming stripped 6 bases from V and 5 bases from J, with 21 bases between. CDR1 and CDR2 (germline): SGHDT, YYEEEE. The CDR3 nucleotides read TGTGCCAGCACCCTCGACTACGGGGAGATCCACGAGCAGTACTTC. It encodes CASTLDYGEIHEQYF.

This clonotype showed up just a few times. The rearrangement joins TRBV29-1 to TRBJ2-5, with 7 positions matching TRBD1. The CDR3 totals 13 residues. CDR1 SQVTM and CDR2 ANQGSEA come from the germline V gene. Trimming at V came to 8 bases and at J to 2 bases, leaving 8 bases not matched to a gene. For the CDR3, the DNA is TGCAGCCTGGGGACAGTCAATCAAGAGACCCAGTACTTC. This sequence encodes CSLGTVNQETQYF.

This chain connects TRBV5-5 to TRBJ2-3; TRBD1 or TRBD2 may be the D gene (5 bases each). V was shortened by 1 base and J by 6 bases, with 21 bases between the two germline ends. Germline CDR1 reads SGHKS; CDR2 reads YYEKEE (reference sequence). CDR3 length: 17 residues. In DNA form, the CDR3 reads TGTGCCAGCAGCTTGCTCCCAGGGACCGGGTTCGGGGATACGCAGTATTTT. This translates into CASSLLPGTGFGDTQYF.

This clonotype was observed many times. This chain connects TRBV20-1 to TRBJ2-5; D not resolved. The CDR3 has 11 amino acids. CDR1 is DFQATT, CDR2 SNEGSKA, per germline (reference sequence). Between the trimmed V and J ends, which lost 6 bases and 5 bases, there was a span of 10 bases. The CDR3 nucleotides read TGCAGTGCCCAGACGGTTGAGACCCAGTACTTC. Residues: CSAQTVETQYF.

The rearrangement joins TRBV11-2 to TRBJ2-1; the D gene could be TRBD1 or TRBD2 (5 bases each). CDR1 is SGHAT and CDR2 is FQNNGV in the germline V gene. The V gene lost 4 bases and the J gene lost 7 bases, with 14 bases spanning the gap. This CDR3 has 14 amino acids. The CDR3 loop is CASSSRPGQNEQFF. For the CDR3, the DNA is TGTGCCAGCAGCTCCCGACCGGGGCAGAATGAGCAGTTCTTC. Variable domain in full (rest from reference TRBV11-2 and TRBJ2-1): EAGVAQSPRYKIIEKRQSVAFWCNPISGHATLYWYQQILGQGPKLLIQFQNNGVVDDSQLPKDRFSAERLKGVDSTLKIQPAKLEDSAVYLCASSSRPGQNEQFFGPGTRLTVL.

The chain joins TRBV29-1 to TRBJ2-3; 10 bases are shared with TRBD2. V lost 0 bases, J lost 4 bases, and 7 bases stayed unmatched. This CDR3 is 16 amino acids long. Germline CDR1 and CDR2: SQVTM and ANQGSEA. Written as DNA, the CDR3 is TGCAGCGTTGAAGACGGCCTAGCGGGAGCTCCAGATACGCAGTATTTT. Residues: CSVEDGLAGAPDTQYF.

Details on this clonotype: This could be a read error, since a much larger clone is one nucleotide away. CDR3: CASSLIEGSETQYF. Written as DNA, the CDR3 is TGTGCCAGCAGCTTAATAGAGGGATCGGAGACCCAGTACTTC. The genes are TRBV7-6 and TRBJ2-5; TRBD2 is a possible D gene (5 bases). The CDR3 length is 14 residues. Germline V gives CDR1 SGHVS, CDR2 FNYEAQ. The ends were cut back, 2 bases at V and 5 bases at J, with 12 bases in the middle.

This clonotype was found a few times. The gene calls are TRBV11-2 and TRBJ2-5; TRBD2 matches at 12 bases. V was pared by 5 bases and J by 4 bases, with 5 bases of the junction left unmatched. Germline V gives CDR1 SGHAT, CDR2 FQNNGV. This CDR3 contains 15 residues. The CDR3, as DNA: TGTGCCAGCAGCATGACTAGCGGGAGTCGAGAGACCCAGTACTTC. The encoded protein is CASSMTSGSRETQYF. Full variable domain (missing parts from reference TRBV11-2 and TRBJ2-5): EAGVAQSPRYKIIEKRQSVAFWCNPISGHATLYWYQQILGQGPKLLIQFQNNGVVDDSQLPKDRFSAERLKGVDSTLKIQPAKLEDSAVYLCASSMTSGSRETQYFGPGTRLLVL.

At least ten counts were recorded for this clonotype. The chain recombines TRBV29-1 with TRBJ1-2; D not resolved. V lost 4 bases and J 0 bases, leaving 6 bases between the germline ends. Germline CDR1 and CDR2: SQVTM and ANQGSEA. The length of the CDR3 is 12 residues. CDR3 sequence reads: CSVGRTNYGYTF. Here the CDR3 DNA reads TGCAGCGTTGGCAGGACTAACTATGGCTACACCTTC.